The clone carrying this TCR beta chain has just a few counts. Its antigen is currently unknown. V shed 0 bases and J shed 6 bases, with 16 bases lying between them. The CDR3 is 15 residues long. CDR1 and CDR2 (germline): SGHRS, YFSETQ. Assembly of TCR beta libraries relied on iRepertoire HTBI primers together with Arm-PCR of CDR3 regions. From the multiplex PCR reads, TCRdb called clonotypes with MiXCR, one entry per CDR3 protein. The sample lists approximately 400,000 distinct CDR3 sequences, around 20% seen once, with 20% in the top ten. Time point given: persistent/refractory GD, antithyroid drugs over 5 years with positive TRAb. Extracted PBMC RNA gave rise to the TCR library. The data derive from a study of regulatory T cells in long-lasting Graves disease. Looking at the study overall: Graves' disease counted as persistent after over 5 years of antithyroid drugs with positive TSH receptor antibodies.

Overall study results and limits: Favored usage of TRBV28, TRBJ1-2 and TRBJ2-5 was recorded in persistent disease. Relative to newly diagnosed Graves' patients, persistent ones had lower TCR diversity.

The V gene is TRBV5-1, the J gene TRBJ2-7, with D perhaps matching TRBD1 (6 bases). This receptor was obtained from a female donor with Graves disease. The source material was peripheral blood mononuclear cells (PBMCs), sampled when the disease was refractory, from a patient treated with antithyroid drugs. CDR3 nucleotides: TGCGCCAGCAGCTTGGCAACCGGGACACCTGGCGAGCAGTACTTC. Its translation is CASSLATGTPGEQYF.